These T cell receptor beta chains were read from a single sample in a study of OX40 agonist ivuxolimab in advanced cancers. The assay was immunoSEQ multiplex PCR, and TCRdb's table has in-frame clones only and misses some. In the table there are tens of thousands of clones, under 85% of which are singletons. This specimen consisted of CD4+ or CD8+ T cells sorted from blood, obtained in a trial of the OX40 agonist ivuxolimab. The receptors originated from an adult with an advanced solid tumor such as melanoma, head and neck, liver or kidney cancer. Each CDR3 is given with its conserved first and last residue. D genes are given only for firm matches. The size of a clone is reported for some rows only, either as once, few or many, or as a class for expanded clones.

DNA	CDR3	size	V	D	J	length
TGCGCCAGCGCGCGTGGGACCTTCAATCAGCCCCAGCATTTT	CASARGTFNQPQHF	NA	TRBV10-2	NA	TRBJ1-5	14
TGTGCCAGTAGTATAGTGCGACAGAGAGGCAATCAGCCCCAGCATTTT	CASSIVRQRGNQPQHF	NA	TRBV19	NA	TRBJ1-5	16
TGTGCCTGCCCTTTGGGGTGGGGAAACGGGGCAGATACGCAGTATTTT	CACPLGWGNGADTQYF	NA	TRBV30	NA	TRBJ2-3	16
TGTGCCAGCAGCCCTCATGCTAGCACCAGTGAGCAGTTCTTC	CASSPHASTSEQFF	NA	TRBV14	NA	TRBJ2-1	14
TGTGCCAGTAGTGTCTCCGGGACAGGGACGAACATTCAGTACTTC	CASSVSGTGTNIQYF	medium-sized	TRBV19	TRBD1	TRBJ2-4	15
TGTGCCAGCAGCTTAGCGCGGGCAGGCGCTGAAGCTTTCTTT	CASSLARAGAEAFF	once	TRBV7-2	NA	TRBJ1-1	14
TGCACCTCGGGGAGCGGGGGGCCCCAAGAGACCCAGTACTTC	CTSGSGGPQETQYF	NA	TRBV5-1	TRBD2	TRBJ2-5	14
TGTGCCAGCAGTCCACGCACAGGGGATGGCTACACCTTC	CASSPRTGDGYTF	few	TRBV6-6	TRBD1	TRBJ1-2	13
TGCAGCGGGGGGGTTTCGAACACTGAAGCTTTCTTT	CSGGVSNTEAFF	NA	TRBV29-1	NA	TRBJ1-1	12
TGCAGTGCTAGTCCCGTCTACGAGCAGTACTTC	CSASPVYEQYF	NA	TRBV20-1	NA	TRBJ2-7	11
TGCGCCAGCAGCGAAGGAGGGGGGATGGCGTCCTACGAGCAGTACTTC	CASSEGGGMASYEQYF	NA	TRBV4-1	NA	TRBJ2-7	16
TGTGCCAGCAGGGGGCGGGGTCCCTATGGCTACACCTTC	CASRGRGPYGYTF	NA	TRBV6-5	NA	TRBJ1-2	13
TGTGCCAGCAGCCCATCTACGGACAGTCGTTCACCCCTCCACTTT	CASSPSTDSRSPLHF	NA	TRBV5-4	NA	TRBJ1-6	15
TGTGCCAGCAGCTTGTGGGGACTCGAGGGCACTGAAGCTTTCTTT	CASSLWGLEGTEAFF	NA	TRBV5-6	NA	TRBJ1-1	15
TGTGCCAGCAGTCGACTAGCGGGGAGGGCAGATACGCAGTATTTT	CASSRLAGRADTQYF	once	TRBV6-5	TRBD2	TRBJ2-3	15
TGTGCCAGCTCCCCCGAACATCCAGGTGGTGAAAAACTGTTTTTT	CASSPEHPGGEKLFF	once	TRBV18	NA	TRBJ1-4	15
TGTGCCAGCAGTGACACGATACTAGCGGGAGGCCGTGAGCAGTTCTTC	CASSDTILAGGREQFF	NA	TRBV25-1	TRBD2	TRBJ2-1	16
TGTGCCAGCAGCTTGTCCCCGCGGCAAGAGACCCAGTACTTC	CASSLSPRQETQYF	NA	TRBV5-4	NA	TRBJ2-5	14
TGTGCCAGCAGCTCCGGACAGCCCCTGAGTGGCTACACCTTC	CASSSGQPLSGYTF	few	TRBV11-2	NA	TRBJ1-2	14
TGTGCCAGCAGTGAACCGGGACGGCTCCAAGAGACCCAGTACTTC	CASSEPGRLQETQYF	few	TRBV28	NA	TRBJ2-5	15
TGTGCCAGCAGCGCCAGGGAGGGGCAGGGGGGTCAGCCCCAGCATTTT	CASSAREGQGGQPQHF	NA	TRBV2	TRBD1	TRBJ1-5	16
TGCGCCAGCAGTGAGTCGGGGAGGGACGGCGCCGGGGAGCTGTTTTTT	CASSESGRDGAGELFF	NA	TRBV10-1	TRBD2	TRBJ2-2	16
TGTGCCACCAGCAGAGATCACGGGGGGGAGCTGTTTTTT	CATSRDHGGELFF	NA	TRBV15	NA	TRBJ2-2	13
TGTGCCAGCAACGGGCCCGGGGAGCTGTTTTTT	CASNGPGELFF	NA	TRBV7-2	NA	TRBJ2-2	11
TGTGCCAGCAGCATCGGGACAGGAGGTTTGAACACTGAAGCTTTCTTT	CASSIGTGGLNTEAFF	few	TRBV11-2	TRBD1	TRBJ1-1	16
TGTGCCTGGAGTGTACACGGGACTGAGCAGTTCTTC	CAWSVHGTEQFF	NA	TRBV30	NA	TRBJ2-1	12
TGTGCCAGCAGCTTTACCCCCGGGACAGGGGGTGAGGATGAAAAACTGTTTTTT	CASSFTPGTGGEDEKLFF	NA	TRBV5-6	TRBD1	TRBJ1-4	18
TGCGCCAGCAGCTTGGAGGGACGGTCCTACAATGAGCAGTTCTTC	CASSLEGRSYNEQFF	few	TRBV5-1	NA	TRBJ2-1	15
TGTGCCAGCAGCTTCGGAGTCGCGGAGACCCAGTACTTC	CASSFGVAETQYF	NA	TRBV7-3	NA	TRBJ2-5	13
TGTGCCAGCAGCTTAAACACTGAAGCTTTCTTT	CASSLNTEAFF	NA	TRBV11-2	NA	TRBJ1-1	11
TGTGCCAGCAGCCAAGGTGCGGGGGACTATGGCTACACCTTC	CASSQGAGDYGYTF	NA	TRBV4-2	NA	TRBJ1-2	14
TGTGCCAGCTCACCCCGCAGGACAGGTATCCACGAGCAGTACTTC	CASSPRRTGIHEQYF	NA	TRBV18	TRBD1	TRBJ2-7	15
TGTGCCTGGAGTGTACGAGGGGAAGGCGTTTCGAACACTGAAGCTTTCTTT	CAWSVRGEGVSNTEAFF	once	TRBV30	NA	TRBJ1-1	17
TGTGCTAGCAGCATGGGACAGGGGCAGCCCCAGCATTTT	CASSMGQGQPQHF	NA	TRBV7-9	TRBD1	TRBJ1-5	13
TGTGCCAGCAGACCTACAGGGTCTGGGGCCAACGTCCTGACTTTC	CASRPTGSGANVLTF	NA	TRBV5-8	NA	TRBJ2-6	15
TGTGCCAGCAACCCCATCGGGCAGGGGAACACCGGGGAGCTGTTTTTT	CASNPIGQGNTGELFF	NA	TRBV7-6	NA	TRBJ2-2	16